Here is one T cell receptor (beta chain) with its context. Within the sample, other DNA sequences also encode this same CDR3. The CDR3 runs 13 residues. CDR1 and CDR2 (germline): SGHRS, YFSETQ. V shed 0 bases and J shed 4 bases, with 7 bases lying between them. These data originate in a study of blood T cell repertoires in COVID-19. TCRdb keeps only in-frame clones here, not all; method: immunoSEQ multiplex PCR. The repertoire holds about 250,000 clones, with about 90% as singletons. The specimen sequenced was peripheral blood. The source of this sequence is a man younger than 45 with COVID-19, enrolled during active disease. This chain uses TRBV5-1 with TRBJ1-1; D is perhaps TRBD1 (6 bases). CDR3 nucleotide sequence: TGCGCCAGCAGCTTGGAAGGGGGCACTGAAGCTTTCTTT. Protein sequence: CASSLEGGTEAFF.